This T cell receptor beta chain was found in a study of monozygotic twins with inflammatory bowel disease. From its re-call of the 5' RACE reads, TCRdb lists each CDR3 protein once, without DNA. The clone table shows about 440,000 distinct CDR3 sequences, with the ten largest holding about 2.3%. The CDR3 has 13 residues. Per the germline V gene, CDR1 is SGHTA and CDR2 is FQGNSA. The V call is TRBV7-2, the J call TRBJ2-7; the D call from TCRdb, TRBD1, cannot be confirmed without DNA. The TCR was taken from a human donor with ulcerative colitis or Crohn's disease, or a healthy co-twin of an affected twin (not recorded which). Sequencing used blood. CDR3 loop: CASSLARDYEQYF.